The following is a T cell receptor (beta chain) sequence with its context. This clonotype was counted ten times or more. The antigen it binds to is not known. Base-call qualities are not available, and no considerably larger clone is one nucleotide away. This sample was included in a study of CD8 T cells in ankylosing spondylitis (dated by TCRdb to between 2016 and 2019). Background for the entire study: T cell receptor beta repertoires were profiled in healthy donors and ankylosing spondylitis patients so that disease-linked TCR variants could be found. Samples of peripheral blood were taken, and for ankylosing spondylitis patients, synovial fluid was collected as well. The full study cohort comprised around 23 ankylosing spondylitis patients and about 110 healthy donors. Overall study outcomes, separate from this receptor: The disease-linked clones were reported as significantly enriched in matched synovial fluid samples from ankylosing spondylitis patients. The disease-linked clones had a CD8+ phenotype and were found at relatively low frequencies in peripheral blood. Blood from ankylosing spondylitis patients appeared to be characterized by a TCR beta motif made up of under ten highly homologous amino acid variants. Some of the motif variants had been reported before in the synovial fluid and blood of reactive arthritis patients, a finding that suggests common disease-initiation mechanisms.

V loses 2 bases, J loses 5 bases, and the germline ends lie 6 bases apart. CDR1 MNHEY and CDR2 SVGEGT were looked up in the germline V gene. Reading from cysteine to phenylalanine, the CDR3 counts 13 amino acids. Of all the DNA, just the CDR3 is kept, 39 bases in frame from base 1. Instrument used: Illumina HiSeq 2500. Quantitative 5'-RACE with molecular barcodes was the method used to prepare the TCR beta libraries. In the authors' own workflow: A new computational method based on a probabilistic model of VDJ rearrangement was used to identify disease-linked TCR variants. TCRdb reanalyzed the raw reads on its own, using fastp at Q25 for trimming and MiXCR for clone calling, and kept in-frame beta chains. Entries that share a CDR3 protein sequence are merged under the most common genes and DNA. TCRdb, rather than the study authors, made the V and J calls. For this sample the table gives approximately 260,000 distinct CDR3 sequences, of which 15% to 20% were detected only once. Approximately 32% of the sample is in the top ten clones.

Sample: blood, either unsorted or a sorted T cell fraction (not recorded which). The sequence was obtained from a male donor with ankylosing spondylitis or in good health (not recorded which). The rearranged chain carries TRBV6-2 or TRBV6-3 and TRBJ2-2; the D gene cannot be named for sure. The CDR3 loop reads CASSYGRTGELFF. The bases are TGTGCCAGCAGTTACGGCAGGACCGGGGAGCTGTTTTTT.